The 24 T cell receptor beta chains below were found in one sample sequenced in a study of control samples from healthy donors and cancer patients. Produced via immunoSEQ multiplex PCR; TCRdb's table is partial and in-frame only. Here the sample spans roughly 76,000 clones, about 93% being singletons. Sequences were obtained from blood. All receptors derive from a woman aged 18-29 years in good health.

The CDR3, as DNA: TGCACCAGCAGCCAAGATGAGACAGGGGCGGATGAAAAACTGTTTTTT. Its translation is CTSSQDETGADEKLFF. The V call is TRBV1, the J call TRBJ1-4; the table names TRBD1, a call not compared with the DNA. TRBV1 is a known pseudogene. The CDR3 is 16 residues long.

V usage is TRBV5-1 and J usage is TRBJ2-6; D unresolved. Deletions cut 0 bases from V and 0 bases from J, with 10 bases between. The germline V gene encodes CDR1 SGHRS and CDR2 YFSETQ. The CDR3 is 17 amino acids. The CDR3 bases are TGCGCCAGCAGCTTGGCCTCGCAGGCCTCTGGGGCCAACGTCCTGACTTTC. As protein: CASSLASQASGANVLTF. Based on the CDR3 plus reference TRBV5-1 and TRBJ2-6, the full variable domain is KAGVTQTPRYLIKTRGQQVTLSCSPISGHRSVSWYQQTPGQGLQFLFEYFSETQRNKGNFPGRFSGRQFSNSRSEMNVSTLELGDSALYLCASSLASQASGANVLTFGAGSRLTVL.

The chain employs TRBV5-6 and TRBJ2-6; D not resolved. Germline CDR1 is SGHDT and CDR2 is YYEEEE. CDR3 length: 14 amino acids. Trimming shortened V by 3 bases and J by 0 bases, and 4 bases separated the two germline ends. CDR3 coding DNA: TGTGCCAGCAGCTGGGACTCTGGGGCCAACGTCCTGACTTTC. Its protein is CASSWDSGANVLTF. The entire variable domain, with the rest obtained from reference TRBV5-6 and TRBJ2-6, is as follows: DAGVTQSPTHLIKTRGQQVTLRCSPKSGHDTVSWYQQALGQGPQFIFQYYEEEERQRGNFPDRFSGHQFPNYSSELNVNALLLGDSALYLCASSWDSGANVLTFGAGSRLTVL.

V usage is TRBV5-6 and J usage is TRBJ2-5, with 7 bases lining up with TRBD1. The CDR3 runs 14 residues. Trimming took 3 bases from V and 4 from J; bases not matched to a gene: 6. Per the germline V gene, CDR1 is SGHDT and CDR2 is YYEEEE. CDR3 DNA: TGTGCCAGCAGCTATTACAGGGGAAGAGAGACCCAGTACTTC. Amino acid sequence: CASSYYRGRETQYF. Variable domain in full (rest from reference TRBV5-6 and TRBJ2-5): DAGVTQSPTHLIKTRGQQVTLRCSPKSGHDTVSWYQQALGQGPQFIFQYYEEEERQRGNFPDRFSGHQFPNYSSELNVNALLLGDSALYLCASSYYRGRETQYFGPGTRLLVL.

CDR3 sequence: CASSDRGAGNTIYF. In DNA, the CDR3 is TGTGCCAGCAGTGATAGGGGAGCAGGAAACACCATATATTTT. The V gene is TRBV2, the J gene TRBJ1-3; D perhaps matches TRBD1 (5 bases). Germline CDR1 is SNHLY and CDR2 is FYNNEI. Trimming cost V 3 bases and J 4 bases, with 10 bases left between them. There are 14 residues in the CDR3.

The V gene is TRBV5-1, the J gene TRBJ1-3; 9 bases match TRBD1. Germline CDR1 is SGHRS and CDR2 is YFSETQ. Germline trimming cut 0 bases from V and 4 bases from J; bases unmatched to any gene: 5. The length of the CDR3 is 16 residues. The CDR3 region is CASSLETGGSGNTIYF. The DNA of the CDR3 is TGCGCCAGCAGCTTGGAAACAGGGGGCTCCGGAAACACCATATATTTT.

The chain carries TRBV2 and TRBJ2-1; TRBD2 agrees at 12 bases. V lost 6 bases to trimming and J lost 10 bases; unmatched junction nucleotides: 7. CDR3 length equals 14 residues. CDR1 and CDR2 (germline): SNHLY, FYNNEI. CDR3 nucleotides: TGTGCCAGCAGAGAGGGACTAGCGGGTGGCGAGCAGTTCTTC. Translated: CASREGLAGGEQFF.

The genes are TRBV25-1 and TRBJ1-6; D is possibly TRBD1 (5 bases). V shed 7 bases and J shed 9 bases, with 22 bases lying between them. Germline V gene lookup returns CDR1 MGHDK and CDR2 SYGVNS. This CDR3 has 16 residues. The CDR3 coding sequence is TGTGCCAGCAACAATGCACGTGCAGGGAACACTTCACCCCTCCACTTT. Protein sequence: CASNNARAGNTSPLHF.

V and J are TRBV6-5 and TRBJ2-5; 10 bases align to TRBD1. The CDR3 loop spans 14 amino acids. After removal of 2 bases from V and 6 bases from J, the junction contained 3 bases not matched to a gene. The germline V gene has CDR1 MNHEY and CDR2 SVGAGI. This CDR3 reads CASSYDRGLKTQYF. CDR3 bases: TGTGCCAGCAGTTACGACAGGGGGCTGAAGACCCAGTACTTC.

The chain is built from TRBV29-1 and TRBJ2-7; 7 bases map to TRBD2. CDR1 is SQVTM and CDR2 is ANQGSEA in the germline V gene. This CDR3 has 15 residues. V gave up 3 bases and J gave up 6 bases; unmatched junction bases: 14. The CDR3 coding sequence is TGCAGCGTTGATGGGTGGGAGGGCTCGGTTGGCGAGCAGTACTTC. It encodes CSVDGWEGSVGEQYF.

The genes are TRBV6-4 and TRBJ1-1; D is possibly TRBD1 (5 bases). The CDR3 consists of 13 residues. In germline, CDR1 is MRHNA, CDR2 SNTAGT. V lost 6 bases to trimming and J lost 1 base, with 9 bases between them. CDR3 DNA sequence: TGTGCCAGCAGCGCCCAGGGGAACACTGAAGCTTTCTTT. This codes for CASSAQGNTEAFF.

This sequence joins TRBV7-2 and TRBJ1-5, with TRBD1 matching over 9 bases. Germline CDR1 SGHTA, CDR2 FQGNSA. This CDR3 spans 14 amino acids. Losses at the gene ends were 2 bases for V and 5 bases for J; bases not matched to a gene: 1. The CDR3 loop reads CASSLWTGDQPQHF. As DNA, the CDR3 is TGTGCCAGCAGCTTATGGACAGGGGATCAGCCCCAGCATTTT.

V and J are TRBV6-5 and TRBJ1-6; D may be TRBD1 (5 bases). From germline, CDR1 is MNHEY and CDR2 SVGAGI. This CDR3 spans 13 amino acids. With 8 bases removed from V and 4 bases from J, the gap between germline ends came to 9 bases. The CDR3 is CASQTVYNSPLHF. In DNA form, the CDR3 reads TGTGCCAGCCAGACAGTTTATAATTCACCCCTCCACTTT.

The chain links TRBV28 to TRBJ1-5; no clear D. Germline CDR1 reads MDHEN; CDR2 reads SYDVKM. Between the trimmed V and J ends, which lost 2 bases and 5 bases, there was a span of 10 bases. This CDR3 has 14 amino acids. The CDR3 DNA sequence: TGTGCCAGCAGTTTACGGGGAGATGATCAGCCCCAGCATTTT. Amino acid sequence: CASSLRGDDQPQHF.

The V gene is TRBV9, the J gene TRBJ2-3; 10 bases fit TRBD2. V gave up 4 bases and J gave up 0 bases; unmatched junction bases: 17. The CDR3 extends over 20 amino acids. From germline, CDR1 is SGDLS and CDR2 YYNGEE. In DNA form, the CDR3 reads TGTGCCAGCAGCTGGACGGAAGAGGGACTAGCGACGTCTAGCACAGATACGCAGTATTTT. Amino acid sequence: CASSWTEEGLATSSTDTQYF. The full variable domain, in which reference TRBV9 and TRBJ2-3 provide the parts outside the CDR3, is DSGVTQTPKHLITATGQRVTLRCSPRSGDLSVYWYQQSLDQGLQFLIQYYNGEERAKGNILERFSAQQFPDLHSELNLSSLELGDSALYFCASSWTEEGLATSSTDTQYFGPGTRLTVL.

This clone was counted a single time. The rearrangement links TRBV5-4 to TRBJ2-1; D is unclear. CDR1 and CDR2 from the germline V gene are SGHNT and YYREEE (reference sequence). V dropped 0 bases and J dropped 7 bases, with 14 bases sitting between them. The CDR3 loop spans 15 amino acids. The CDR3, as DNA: TGTGCCAGCAGCTTGGCTGTCGGTGCCGGGAATGAGCAGTTCTTC. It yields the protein CASSLAVGAGNEQFF.

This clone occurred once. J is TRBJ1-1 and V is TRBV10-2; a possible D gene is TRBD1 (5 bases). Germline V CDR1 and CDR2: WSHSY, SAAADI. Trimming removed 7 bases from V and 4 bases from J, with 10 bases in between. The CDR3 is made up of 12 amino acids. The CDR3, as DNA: TGCGCCAGCACTGAAGGGGTCACTGAAGCTTTCTTT. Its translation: CASTEGVTEAFF.

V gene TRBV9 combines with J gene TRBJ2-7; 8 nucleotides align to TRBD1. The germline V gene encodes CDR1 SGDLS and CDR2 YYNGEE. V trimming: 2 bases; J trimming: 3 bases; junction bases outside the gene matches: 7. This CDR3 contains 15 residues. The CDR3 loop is CASSVSGQEVYEQYF. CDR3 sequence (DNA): TGTGCCAGCAGCGTCTCGGGACAGGAGGTCTACGAGCAGTACTTC.

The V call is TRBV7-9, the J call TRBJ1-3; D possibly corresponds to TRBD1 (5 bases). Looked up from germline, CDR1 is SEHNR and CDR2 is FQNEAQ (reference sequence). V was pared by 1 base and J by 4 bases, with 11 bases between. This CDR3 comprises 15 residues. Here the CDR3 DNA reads TGTGCCAGCAGCTTAGTAGGGGCTGGGGGAAACACCATATATTTT. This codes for CASSLVGAGGNTIYF.

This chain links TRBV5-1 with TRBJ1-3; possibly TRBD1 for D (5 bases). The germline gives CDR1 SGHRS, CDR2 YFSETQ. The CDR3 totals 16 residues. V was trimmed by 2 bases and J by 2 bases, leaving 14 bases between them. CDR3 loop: CASSFGTGETGNTIYF. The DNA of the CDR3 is TGCGCCAGCAGCTTTGGGACGGGGGAGACTGGAAACACCATATATTTT.

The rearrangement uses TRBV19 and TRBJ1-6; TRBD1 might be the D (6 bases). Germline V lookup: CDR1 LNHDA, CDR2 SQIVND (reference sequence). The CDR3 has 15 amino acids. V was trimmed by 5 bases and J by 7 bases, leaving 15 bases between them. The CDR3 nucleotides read TGTGCCAGTAGTCCCACGGGGGCGAGGAATTCACCCCTCCACTTT. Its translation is CASSPTGARNSPLHF.

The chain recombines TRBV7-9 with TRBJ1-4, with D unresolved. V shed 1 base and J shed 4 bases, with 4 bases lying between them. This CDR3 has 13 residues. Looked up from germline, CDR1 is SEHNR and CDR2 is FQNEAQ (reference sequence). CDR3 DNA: TGTGCCAGCAGCTTAGGTGGTAATGAAAAACTGTTTTTT. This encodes CASSLGGNEKLFF.

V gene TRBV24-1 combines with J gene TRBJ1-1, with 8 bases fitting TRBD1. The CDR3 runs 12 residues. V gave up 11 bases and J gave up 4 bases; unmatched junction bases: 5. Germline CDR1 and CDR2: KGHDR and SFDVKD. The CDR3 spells CAIGQGGTEAFF. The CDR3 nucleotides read TGTGCCATCGGACAGGGAGGCACTGAAGCTTTCTTT.

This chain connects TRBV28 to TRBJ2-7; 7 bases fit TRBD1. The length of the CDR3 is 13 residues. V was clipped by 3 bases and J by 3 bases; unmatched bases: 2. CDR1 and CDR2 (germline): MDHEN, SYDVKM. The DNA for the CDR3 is TGTGCCAGCAGTTTTCAGGGGGTCTACGAGCAGTACTTC. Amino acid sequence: CASSFQGVYEQYF. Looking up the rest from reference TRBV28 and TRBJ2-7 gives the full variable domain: DVKVTQSSRYLVKRTGEKVFLECVQDMDHENMFWYRQDPGLGLRLIYFSYDVKMKEKGDIPEGYSVSREKKERFSLILESASTNQTSMYLCASSFQGVYEQYFGPGTRLTVT.